Presented here are 8 T cell receptor beta chains from one specimen sequenced in a study of cytomegalovirus exposure and HLA in healthy donors. TCRdb's table, derived via immunoSEQ multiplex PCR, lists solely in-frame clones and lacks some. This sample has more than 60,000 clones, with roughly 91% found just once. The sequencing input was PBMCs. These receptors all come from a woman under 30 in good health and CMV-seronegative.

The J gene is TRBJ2-1, the V gene TRBV4-2, with TRBD1 identical over 9 bases. Germline V gives CDR1 LGHNA, CDR2 YNFKEQ. With 4 bases clipped from V and 0 bases from J, the junction kept 13 bases outside the gene matches. The CDR3 extends over 19 amino acids. CDR3 coding DNA: TGTGCCAGCAGCCCTGGGTCCGCAGGGACAGGGAACTCCTACAATGAGCAGTTCTTC. Its protein is CASSPGSAGTGNSYNEQFF.

This chain joins TRBV20-1 and TRBJ2-7, with a tentative D call TRBD1 (5 bases). Germline V gene data show CDR1 as DFQATT and CDR2 as SNEGSKA (reference sequence). Trimming shortened V by 1 base and J by 9 bases, and 10 bases separated the two germline ends. This CDR3 is 11 amino acids long. This chain's CDR3 is CSARAGSAQYF. The CDR3 nucleotides are TGCAGTGCTAGAGCAGGGTCCGCGCAGTACTTC.

The V call is TRBV4-3, the J call TRBJ1-5; perhaps TRBD1 as D (6 bases). V was shortened by 0 bases and J by 4 bases, with 10 bases between the two germline ends. The CDR3 sequence is 15 residues long. The germline gives CDR1 LGHNA, CDR2 YSLEER. CDR3 in amino acids: CASSQDTGKNQPQHF. The CDR3 region has the DNA TGCGCCAGCAGCCAAGACACAGGGAAAAATCAGCCCCAGCATTTT.

The V and J genes are TRBV6-5 and TRBJ2-7, with 8 bases lining up with TRBD1. Unmatched junction bases numbered 4, after V lost 6 bases and J lost 3 bases. The germline CDR1 and CDR2 sequences are MNHEY and SVGAGI. This CDR3 contains 13 residues. The CDR3 nucleotides are TGTGCCAGCAGCAGACAGGGGATCTACGAGCAGTACTTC. Translated, it gives CASSRQGIYEQYF.

The chain joins TRBV28 to TRBJ2-7; unclear D gene. The CDR3 is made up of 11 amino acids. Trimming removed 3 bases at V and 6 bases at J, with 6 bases between. Germline CDR1 and CDR2: MDHEN and SYDVKM. Here the CDR3 DNA reads TGTGCCAGCAGTTTCCATTGCGAGCAGTACTTC. Its protein product is CASSFHCEQYF.

The chain employs TRBV5-1 and TRBJ2-1, with 10 nucleotides matching TRBD2. The CDR3 runs to 16 residues. CDR1 is SGHRS and CDR2 is YFSETQ in the germline V gene. The V segment lost 0 bases and the J segment 8 bases; nucleotides outside the gene matches: 8. CDR3 bases: TGCGCCAGCAGCTTGGCCTCAAGCGGGGGGGCCCATGAGCAGTTCTTC. Protein sequence: CASSLASSGGAHEQFF.

This sequence joins TRBV28 and TRBJ2-7, with TRBD2 identical over 10 bases. This CDR3 region has 14 residues. Germline CDR1 reads MDHEN; CDR2 reads SYDVKM. J was trimmed by 12 bases and V by 5 bases; bases with no gene match: 13. Here the CDR3 reads CASSPLGSGRPGYF. The CDR3, as DNA: TGTGCCAGCAGTCCATTGGGTAGCGGGAGGCCGGGGTACTTC.

The CDR3 is CAWRDYPQGAGTGELFF. In DNA form, the CDR3 reads TGTGCCTGGAGGGACTACCCCCAGGGAGCGGGCACCGGGGAGCTGTTTTTT. The gene calls are TRBV30 and TRBJ2-2; D may be TRBD2 (6 bases). Trimming took 3 bases from V and 4 from J, leaving 21 bases between them. The CDR3 is 17 residues long. Germline lookup yields CDR1 GTSNPN and CDR2 SVGIG (reference sequence).